This T cell receptor (beta chain) was obtained from a study of radiation and T cells in renal cell carcinoma. The study, taken as a whole, reports: From baseline, blood top tumor clonotypes peaked at 2 weeks post-radiation. No pretreatment tumor biopsies were available for baseline clonotypes.

For this clone: The antigen is not known.

Time point described: blood 4 weeks post-SBRT, at nephrectomy. The treatment is: 15 Gy SBRT to primary tumor, nephrectomy 4 weeks later. Radiation-treated patients gave blood at baseline, week 2 and week 4. Clear cell pathology was present in this patient's renal cell carcinoma. The germline CDR1 and CDR2 sequences are SGHTA and FQGNSA. The CDR3 has 15 amino acids. The V end lost 5 bases, the J end lost 2 bases, and 15 bases lay between the germline ends. Repertoires were generated with immunoSEQ multiplex PCR, while TCRdb's copy carries only in-frame clones and drops some. The sample lists about 90,000 clones, roughly 80% occurring once.

The sample was blood, taken from a patient whose treatment included radiotherapy and nephrectomy. V gene TRBV7-2 combines with J gene TRBJ1-2, with TRBD1 as a possible D gene (5 bases). The source is a man between 50 and 59 years old with renal cell carcinoma. The CDR3 DNA reads as TGTGCCAGCAGCCCAGGACCGACAGCAAACTATGGCTACACCTTC. Its translation: CASSPGPTANYGYTF.